One sample yielded the 22 T cell receptor beta chains listed below, sequenced in a study of long-term antiretroviral therapy in people with HIV. With survey level as its setting, the immunoSEQ assay was v3.0. TCRdb's table, derived via immunoSEQ multiplex PCR, lists solely in-frame clones and lacks some. This table has about 33,000 clones, over 60% appearing once. Sequencing was performed on unsorted PBMCs, taken 2 years after starting antiretroviral therapy. These receptors came from a woman in her forties or fifties with HIV.

The chain couples TRBV11-2 to TRBJ1-1; TRBD1 is a possible D gene (6 bases). Germline CDR1 and CDR2: SGHAT and FQNNGV. V was shortened by 8 bases and J by 4 bases, with 17 bases between the two germline ends. The CDR3 has 14 amino acids. The CDR3 region is CASGGQGRGTEAFF. CDR3 nucleotides: TGTGCCAGCGGGGGGCAGGGGAGGGGCACTGAAGCTTTCTTT. The variable domain in full, completed from reference TRBV11-2 and TRBJ1-1, reads EAGVAQSPRYKIIEKRQSVAFWCNPISGHATLYWYQQILGQGPKLLIQFQNNGVVDDSQLPKDRFSAERLKGVDSTLKIQPAKLEDSAVYLCASGGQGRGTEAFFGQGTRLTVV.

The genes are TRBV6-5 and TRBJ1-3; D is uncertain. Germline lookup yields CDR1 MNHEY and CDR2 SVGAGI. Trimming pared 0 bases from V and 1 base from J, leaving 7 bases between. The CDR3 is 15 residues long. CDR3 nucleotide sequence: TGTGCCAGCAGTTACTCCCGGGGTTCTGGAAACACCATATATTTT. This encodes CASSYSRGSGNTIYF.

This clone was picked up a small number of times. V and J are TRBV30 and TRBJ1-3; possibly TRBD1 for D (5 bases). The CDR3 spans 14 residues. V dropped 3 bases and J dropped 0 bases, with 9 bases sitting between them. Germline V lookup: CDR1 GTSNPN, CDR2 SVGIG (reference sequence). CDR3 protein: CAWRRGHSGNTIYF. The CDR3 DNA sequence: TGTGCCTGGAGGCGGGGCCACTCTGGAAACACCATATATTTT.

The V gene is TRBV28, the J gene TRBJ2-7; D might be TRBD1 or TRBD2, each matching 5 bases. This CDR3 spans 12 amino acids. V lost 7 bases and J 5 bases, leaving 12 bases between the germline ends. The germline CDR1 and CDR2 sequences are MDHEN and SYDVKM. In DNA form, the CDR3 reads TGTGCCAGCAAAGGGGACCACCACGAGCAGTACTTC. Its protein product is CASKGDHHEQYF. The full variable domain, with the rest looked up from reference TRBV28 and TRBJ2-7, is DVKVTQSSRYLVKRTGEKVFLECVQDMDHENMFWYRQDPGLGLRLIYFSYDVKMKEKGDIPEGYSVSREKKERFSLILESASTNQTSMYLCASKGDHHEQYFGPGTRLTVT.

This chain links TRBV6-5 with TRBJ1-1, with D perhaps matching TRBD1 (5 bases). V shed 5 bases and J shed 0 bases, with 13 bases lying between them. The length of the CDR3 is 15 residues. Germline V gene data show CDR1 as MNHEY and CDR2 as SVGAGI. The CDR3 protein is CASSGVGALNTEAFF. The CDR3 region has the DNA TGTGCCAGCAGTGGCGTTGGGGCCTTGAACACTGAAGCTTTCTTT.

This clone was found a few times. Other nucleotide sequences from this sample produce the same CDR3. CDR3: CASSLGNEQFF. CDR3 nucleotide sequence: TGCGCCAGCAGCTTGGGAAATGAGCAGTTCTTC. The chain couples TRBV5-1 to TRBJ2-1, with D uncertain. The CDR3 runs to 11 residues. V was cut by 0 bases and J by 7 bases, with 2 bases left in between. Germline CDR1 is SGHRS and CDR2 is YFSETQ.

A few counts support this clone. The chain carries TRBV4-1 and TRBJ1-1; D gene unclear. Between the trimmed V and J ends, which lost 2 bases and 1 base, there was a span of 5 bases. Germline CDR1 MGHRA, CDR2 YSYEKL. The CDR3 runs to 13 residues. The CDR3 bases are TGCGCCAGCAGCCAAAGCCAGAACACTGAAGCTTTCTTT. It codes for CASSQSQNTEAFF.

The chain joins TRBV9 to TRBJ1-3, with 11 bases matching TRBD1. The CDR3 is 17 amino acids. V dropped 3 bases and J dropped 7; count of bases not matched to a gene: 12. Germline V gene sequence: CDR1 SGDLS, CDR2 YYNGEE. CDR3 nucleotide sequence: TGTGCCAGCAGCGCCTCCGGGACAGGGGGTTTTCGGAACACCATATATTTT. Its protein product is CASSASGTGGFRNTIYF.

The rearrangement uses TRBV28 and TRBJ1-5; D ambiguous. The CDR3 has 13 residues. Per the germline V gene, CDR1 is MDHEN and CDR2 is SYDVKM. V lost 4 bases, J lost 5 bases, and 9 bases lay in between. The CDR3 DNA reads TGTGCCAGCAGTTCCAGCTCCTATCAGCCCCAGCATTTT. Protein: CASSSSSYQPQHF.

This clone has only one observation. V usage is TRBV19 and J usage is TRBJ1-1; 8 bases agree with TRBD1. V trimming: 6 bases; J trimming: 3 bases; junction bases outside the gene matches: 9. CDR3 size: 15 residues. The germline CDR1 and CDR2 sequences are LNHDA and SQIVND (reference sequence). CDR3 DNA: TGTGCCAGTAGGCTTAGGACAGGGACCTACACTGAAGCTTTCTTT. It codes for CASRLRTGTYTEAFF.

This sequence joins TRBV7-2 and TRBJ2-7; 10 bases are shared with TRBD1. This CDR3 has 15 amino acids. CDR1 and CDR2 from the germline V gene are SGHTA and FQGNSA. V trimming: 5 bases; J trimming: 2 bases; junction bases outside the gene matches: 6. The CDR3 loop is CASSPRTGGPYEQYF. CDR3 bases: TGTGCCAGCAGCCCCCGGACAGGGGGTCCCTACGAGCAGTACTTC.

The chain is built from TRBV30 and TRBJ1-4; tentative D call: TRBD1 (5 bases). The germline CDR1 and CDR2 sequences are GTSNPN and SVGIG (reference sequence). The CDR3 runs to 14 residues. V was shortened by 3 bases and J by 0 bases, with 8 bases between the two germline ends. The CDR3 sequence: CAWSPRATNEKLFF. Written as DNA, the CDR3 is TGTGCCTGGAGCCCCAGGGCAACTAATGAAAAACTGTTTTTT.

V usage is TRBV7-8 and J usage is TRBJ1-2; 7 positions match TRBD1. Germline values: CDR1 SGHVS, CDR2 FQNEAQ. This CDR3 is 15 amino acids long. The trim removed 4 bases at V and 4 bases at J, leaving 9 bases unmatched. Written as DNA, the CDR3 is TGTGCCAGCAGCTCAAAGGAGGGGGCGAGCTATGGCTACACCTTC. It translates to CASSSKEGASYGYTF.

This chain uses TRBV5-1 with TRBJ2-7; 12 nucleotides line up with TRBD2. This CDR3 comprises 17 residues. The V gene end was trimmed by 4 bases and the J gene end by 6 bases; junction bases not matched to a gene: 14. The germline V gene encodes CDR1 SGHRS and CDR2 YFSETQ. CDR3 region: CASSQAATASGGAEQYF. The CDR3 region has the DNA TGCGCCAGCAGCCAGGCCGCTACGGCTAGCGGGGGGGCCGAGCAGTACTTC.

The chain couples TRBV27 to TRBJ1-2, with TRBD1 matching 8 bases. With V trimmed by 3 bases and J by 7 bases, 10 bases remained unmatched. The CDR3 has 15 amino acids. The V gene's germline CDR1 is MNHEY and CDR2 SMNVEV (reference sequence). The CDR3 DNA is TGTGCCAGCAGTTTTTCGGCAGGGGGCGCGGGTGGCTACACCTTC. As protein: CASSFSAGGAGGYTF.

V gene TRBV19 combines with J gene TRBJ1-5; D perhaps matches TRBD1 (6 bases). Germline values: CDR1 LNHDA, CDR2 SQIVND (reference sequence). The V gene lost 6 bases and the J gene lost 7 bases, with 19 bases spanning the gap. This CDR3 comprises 15 residues. CDR3 coding DNA: TGTGCCAGTAGGATCTCGAACAGGGATTACCAGCCCCAGCATTTT. Translated: CASRISNRDYQPQHF.

This chain uses TRBV11-2 with TRBJ1-2; 7 nucleotides align to TRBD1. CDR1 and CDR2 from the germline V gene are SGHAT and FQNNGV. V shed 3 bases and J 4 bases; nucleotides not matched to a gene: 11. This CDR3 has 16 residues. CDR3 DNA: TGTGCCAGCAGCTTGTCCTCAGGGGGGGTGGGCTATGGCTACACCTTC. It encodes CASSLSSGGVGYGYTF.

The chain employs TRBV9 and TRBJ1-6; 9 bases are a match to TRBD1. J lost 10 bases, V lost 3 bases, and 11 bases had no gene match. The CDR3 has 16 amino acids. Germline V lookup: CDR1 SGDLS, CDR2 YYNGEE. Written as DNA, the CDR3 is TGTGCCAGCAGCGGATCAGACAGGGGGAGGGAATCACCCCTCCACTTT. This translates into CASSGSDRGRESPLHF.

The rearrangement links TRBV4-1 to TRBJ1-6; tentatively, D is TRBD1 (5 bases). V lost 1 base, J lost 10 bases, and 17 bases lay in between. Germline CDR1 reads MGHRA; CDR2 reads YSYEKL. CDR3 length: 16 residues. DNA for the CDR3: TGCGCCAGCAGCCAAGTGGGCTCTTCACGGGGGTCACCCCTCCACTTT. This gives the protein CASSQVGSSRGSPLHF.

The chain has TRBV2 and TRBJ2-3; D gene ambiguous. V shed 6 bases and J shed 3 bases, with 10 bases lying between them. The germline V gene has CDR1 SNHLY and CDR2 FYNNEI. There are 13 residues in the CDR3. CDR3 sequence reads: CASRDWTTDTQYF. In DNA form, the CDR3 reads TGTGCCAGCAGGGATTGGACGACAGATACGCAGTATTTT.

The rearrangement uses TRBV27 and TRBJ1-2, with 10 nucleotides matching TRBD1. The trim removed 6 bases at V and 4 bases at J, leaving 5 bases unmatched. Germline assignment: CDR1 MNHEY and CDR2 SMNVEV (reference sequence). The CDR3 has 14 residues. In DNA form, the CDR3 reads TGTGCCAGCAGATGGACAGGGGGAGGCTATGGCTACACCTTC. It specifies CASRWTGGGYGYTF.

The V gene is TRBV11-2, the J gene TRBJ1-4, with D hard to call. CDR3 length: 14 amino acids. The V gene's germline CDR1 is SGHAT and CDR2 FQNNGV. Trimming shortened V by 2 bases and J by 4 bases, and 8 bases separated the two germline ends. The CDR3 sequence is CASSLSGNNEKLFF. The CDR3 DNA sequence: TGTGCCAGCAGCTTAAGCGGGAATAATGAAAAACTGTTTTTT.